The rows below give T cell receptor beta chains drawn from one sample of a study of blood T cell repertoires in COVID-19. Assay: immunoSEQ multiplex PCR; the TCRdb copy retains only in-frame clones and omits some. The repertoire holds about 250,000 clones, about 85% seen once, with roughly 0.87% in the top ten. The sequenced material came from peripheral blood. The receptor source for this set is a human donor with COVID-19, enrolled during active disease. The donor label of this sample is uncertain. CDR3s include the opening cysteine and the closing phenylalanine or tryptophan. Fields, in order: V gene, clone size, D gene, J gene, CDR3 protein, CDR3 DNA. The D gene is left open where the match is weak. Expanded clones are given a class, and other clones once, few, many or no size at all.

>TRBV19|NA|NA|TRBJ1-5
CASSGSNQPQHF
TGTGCCAGTAGTGGCAGCAATCAGCCCCAGCATTTT
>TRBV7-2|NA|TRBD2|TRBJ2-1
CASSLGGNSVYEQFF
TGTGCCAGCAGCTTGGGAGGGAACAGTGTCTATGAGCAGTTCTTC
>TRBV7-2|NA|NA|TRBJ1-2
CASSPQGYGYTF
TGTGCCAGCAGCCCCCAGGGATATGGCTACACCTTC
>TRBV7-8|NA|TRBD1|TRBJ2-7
CASSLGPGGLIYEQYF
TGTGCCAGCAGCTTAGGTCCAGGGGGCTTAATATACGAGCAGTACTTC
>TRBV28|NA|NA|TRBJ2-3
CASSLRTPDTQYF
TGTGCCAGCAGTTTACGGACACCAGATACGCAGTATTTT
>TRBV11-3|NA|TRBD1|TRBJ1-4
CASSSGQDEKLFF
TGTGCCAGCAGCTCCGGACAGGATGAAAAACTGTTTTTT
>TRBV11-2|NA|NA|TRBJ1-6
CASSLQGGSPLHF
TGTGCCAGCAGCTTGCAGGGTGGATCACCCCTCCACTTT
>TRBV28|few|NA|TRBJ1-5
CASGGGQTVQHF
TGTGCCAGTGGGGGGGGGCAAACGGTCCAGCATTTT
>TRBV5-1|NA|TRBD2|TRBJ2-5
CASKSGSSGRAEETQYF
TGCGCCAGCAAGTCGGGGTCTAGCGGGAGGGCCGAAGAGACCCAGTACTTC
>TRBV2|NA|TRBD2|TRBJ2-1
CASILSGGSYNEQFF
TGTGCCAGCATATTATCGGGGGGCTCCTACAATGAGCAGTTCTTC
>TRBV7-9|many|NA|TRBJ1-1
CASSFPPGITEAFF
TGTGCCAGCAGCTTTCCCCCGGGAATTACTGAAGCTTTCTTT
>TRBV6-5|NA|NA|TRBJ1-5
CASKDRPDYQPQHF
TGTGCCAGCAAAGACAGGCCGGACTATCAGCCCCAGCATTTT
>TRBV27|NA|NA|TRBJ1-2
CASSLRGRSLYGYTF
TGTGCCAGCAGTTTACGCGGCCGATCCCTCTATGGCTACACCTTC
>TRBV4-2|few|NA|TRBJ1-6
CASSPLPTGDYSPLHF
TGTGCCAGCAGCCCTCTACCGACAGGAGACTATTCACCCCTCCACTTT
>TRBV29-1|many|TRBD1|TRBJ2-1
CSVSGTGVYNEQFF
TGCAGCGTCTCCGGGACAGGGGTTTACAATGAGCAGTTCTTC
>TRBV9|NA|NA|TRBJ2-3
CASSAGTGTDTQYF
TGTGCCAGCAGCGCCGGGACTGGCACAGATACGCAGTATTTT
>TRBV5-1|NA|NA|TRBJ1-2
CASSWQGFREGYTF
TGCGCCAGCAGCTGGCAGGGTTTTCGCGAGGGCTACACCTTC
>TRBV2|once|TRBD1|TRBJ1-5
CASKRDREGNQPQHF
TGTGCCAGCAAAAGGGACAGGGAAGGCAATCAGCCCCAGCATTTT
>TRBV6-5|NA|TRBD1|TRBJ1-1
CASSYYLGQAEAFF
TGTGCCAGCAGTTATTATCTGGGACAGGCTGAAGCTTTCTTT
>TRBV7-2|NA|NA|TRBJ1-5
CASSSKSDQPQHF
TGTGCCAGCAGCTCCAAAAGCGATCAGCCCCAGCATTTT
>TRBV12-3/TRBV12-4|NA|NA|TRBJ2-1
CASRLWAEQFF
TGTGCCAGCAGACTTTGGGCTGAGCAGTTCTTC
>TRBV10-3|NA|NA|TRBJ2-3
CAISLRVPGSTDTQYF
TGTGCCATCAGCCTCAGGGTCCCCGGTAGCACAGATACGCAGTATTTT
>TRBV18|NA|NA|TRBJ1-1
CASSPRMNTEAFF
TGTGCCAGCTCACCCCGTATGAACACTGAAGCTTTCTTT
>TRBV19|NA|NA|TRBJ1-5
CATSRQSGNQPQHF
TGTGCCACCTCCAGGCAGTCGGGCAATCAGCCCCAGCATTTT
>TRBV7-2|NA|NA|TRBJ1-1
CASSLGRNTEAFF
TGTGCCAGCAGCTTAGGTCGGAACACTGAAGCTTTCTTT
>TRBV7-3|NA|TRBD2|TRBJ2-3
CASSANSGTSGLTDTQYF
TGTGCCAGCAGCGCAAATTCCGGGACTAGCGGCCTCACAGATACGCAGTATTTT
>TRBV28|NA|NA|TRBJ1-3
CASSFGRGRNTIYF
TGTGCCAGCAGTTTCGGCAGGGGCAGAAACACCATATATTTT
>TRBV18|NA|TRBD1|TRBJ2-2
CASSTGTVGTGELFF
TGTGCCAGCTCAACCGGGACAGTGGGTACCGGGGAGCTGTTTTTT
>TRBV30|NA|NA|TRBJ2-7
CACRFSYEQYF
TGTGCCTGCCGTTTCTCGTACGAGCAGTACTTC
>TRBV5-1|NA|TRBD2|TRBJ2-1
CASSLGTSGNEQFF
TGCGCCAGCAGCTTGGGGACTAGCGGTAATGAGCAGTTCTTC
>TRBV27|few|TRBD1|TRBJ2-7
CASSLTRDRWEQYF
TGTGCCAGCAGTTTAACCCGGGACAGATGGGAGCAGTACTTC
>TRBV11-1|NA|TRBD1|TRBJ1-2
CASSFRTGGNYGYTF
TGTGCCAGCAGCTTTCGGACAGGGGGTAACTATGGCTACACCTTC
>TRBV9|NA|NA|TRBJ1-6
CASSTSGQGEEPLHF
TGTGCCAGCAGCACAAGCGGGCAGGGAGAGGAACCCCTCCACTTT
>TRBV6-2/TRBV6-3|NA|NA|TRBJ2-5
CASSVPSRGNQETQYF
TGTGCCAGCAGTGTCCCCAGTCGAGGGAACCAAGAGACCCAGTACTTC
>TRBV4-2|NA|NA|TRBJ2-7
CASTREKLVSGGLYEQYF
TGTGCCAGCACCAGAGAGAAGCTTGTTAGCGGCGGCCTCTACGAGCAGTACTTC
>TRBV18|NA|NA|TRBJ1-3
CASSPPSTVNTIYF
TGTGCCAGCTCACCACCGTCCACGGTAAACACCATATATTTT
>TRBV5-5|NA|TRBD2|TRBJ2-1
CASSLGLAGSQNEQFF
TGTGCCAGCAGCTTGGGACTAGCGGGATCCCAAAATGAGCAGTTCTTC
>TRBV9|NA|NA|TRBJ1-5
CASIAGTSGQPQHF
TGTGCCAGCATCGCCGGGACATCAGGTCAGCCCCAGCATTTT
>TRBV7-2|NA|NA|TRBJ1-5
CASSLGGSLNQPQHF
TGTGCCAGCAGCTTAGGAGGCAGCCTTAATCAGCCCCAGCATTTT
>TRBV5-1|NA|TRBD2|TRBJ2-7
CASSASGTPEQYF
TGCGCCAGCTCGGCTAGCGGGACCCCCGAGCAGTACTTC
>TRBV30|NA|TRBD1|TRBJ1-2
CAWTGDRALYGYTF
TGTGCCTGGACCGGGGACAGGGCCCTTTATGGCTACACCTTC
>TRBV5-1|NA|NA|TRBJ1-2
CASKEGSGETYGYTF
TGCGCCAGCAAAGAAGGGAGTGGAGAAACCTATGGCTACACCTTC
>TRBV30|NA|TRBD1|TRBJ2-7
CAWSVQGGAYEQYF
TGTGCCTGGAGTGTACAGGGGGGAGCCTACGAGCAGTACTTC
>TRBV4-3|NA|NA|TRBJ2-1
CASSAGQQNVNEQFF
TGCGCCAGCAGCGCAGGACAGCAGAATGTCAATGAGCAGTTCTTC
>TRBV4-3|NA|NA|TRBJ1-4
CASSQGRGSNEKLFF
TGCGCCAGCAGCCAAGGGCGGGGTTCTAATGAAAAACTGTTTTTT
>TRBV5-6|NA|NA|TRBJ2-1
CASSTDYYEQFF
TGTGCCAGCAGCACCGACTATTATGAGCAGTTCTTC
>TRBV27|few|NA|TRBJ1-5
CASSLSRAEQPQHF
TGTGCCAGCAGTTTGTCCAGGGCCGAGCAGCCCCAGCATTTT
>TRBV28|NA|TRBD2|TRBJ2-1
CASRGTSGRERQWEQFF
TGTGCCAGCAGGGGGACTAGCGGGAGGGAAAGGCAATGGGAGCAGTTCTTC
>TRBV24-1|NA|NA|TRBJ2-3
CATGGSSTDTQYF
TGTGCCACCGGGGGGAGTAGCACAGATACGCAGTATTTT
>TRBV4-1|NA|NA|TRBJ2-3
CASSQGRGAQGDTQYF
TGCGCCAGCAGCCAGGGGAGGGGGGCCCAAGGAGATACGCAGTATTTT
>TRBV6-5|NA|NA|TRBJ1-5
CASSYGHPSNQPQHF
TGTGCCAGCAGTTACGGACACCCGAGCAATCAGCCCCAGCATTTT
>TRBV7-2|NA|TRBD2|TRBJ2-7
CASSLVVGTSPYEQYF
TGTGCCAGCAGCTTAGTTGTGGGGACTAGTCCGTACGAGCAGTACTTC
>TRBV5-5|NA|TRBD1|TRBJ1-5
CASSGLTGNSNQPQHF
TGTGCCAGCAGCGGGCTGACAGGGAATAGCAATCAGCCCCAGCATTTT
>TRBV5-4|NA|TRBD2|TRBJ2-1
CASSLGRTSGGGAFF
TGTGCCAGCAGCTTGGGACGGACTAGCGGGGGGGGAGCGTTCTTC
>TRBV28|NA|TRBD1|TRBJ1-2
CASSRDRGGYGYTF
TGTGCCAGCAGTCGGGACAGGGGCGGCTATGGCTACACCTTC
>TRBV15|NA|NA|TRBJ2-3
CATSRVLGAGGTDTQYF
TGTGCCACCAGCAGAGTTTTGGGGGCAGGGGGGACAGATACGCAGTATTTT
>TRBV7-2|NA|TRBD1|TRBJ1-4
CASSGDSFNEKLFF
TGTGCCAGCAGCGGGGACAGCTTTAATGAAAAACTGTTTTTT